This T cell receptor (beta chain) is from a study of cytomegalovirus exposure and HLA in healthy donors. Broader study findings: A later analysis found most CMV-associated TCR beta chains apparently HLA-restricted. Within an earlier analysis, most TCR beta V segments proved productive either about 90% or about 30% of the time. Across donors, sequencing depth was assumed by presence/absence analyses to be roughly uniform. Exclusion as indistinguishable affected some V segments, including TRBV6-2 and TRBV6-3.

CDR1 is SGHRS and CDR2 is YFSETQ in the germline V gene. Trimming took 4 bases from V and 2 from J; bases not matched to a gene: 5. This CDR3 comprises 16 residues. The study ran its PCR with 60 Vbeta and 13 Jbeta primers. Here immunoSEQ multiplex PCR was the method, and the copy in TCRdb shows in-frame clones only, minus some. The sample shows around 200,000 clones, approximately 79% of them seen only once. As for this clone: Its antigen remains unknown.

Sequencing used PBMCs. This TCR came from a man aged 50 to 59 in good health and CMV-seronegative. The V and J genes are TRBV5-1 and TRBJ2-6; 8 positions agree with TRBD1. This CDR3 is CASSKDRDAGANVLTF. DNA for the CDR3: TGCGCCAGCAGCAAGGACAGGGACGCTGGGGCCAACGTCCTGACTTTC. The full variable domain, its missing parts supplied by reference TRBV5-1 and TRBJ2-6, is KAGVTQTPRYLIKTRGQQVTLSCSPISGHRSVSWYQQTPGQGLQFLFEYFSETQRNKGNFPGRFSGRQFSNSRSEMNVSTLELGDSALYLCASSKDRDAGANVLTFGAGSRLTVL.